This TCR beta chain was identified during a study of T cell changes during pregnancy in multiple sclerosis. Germline V gene lookup returns CDR1 SQVTM and CDR2 ANQGSEA. CDR3 size: 13 residues. Data came from immunoSEQ multiplex PCR; TCRdb stores just in-frame clones and leaves some out. The data contain more than 35,000 clones, 88% of them seen just once; the ten biggest clones take up about 6.3%. This chain connects TRBV29-1 to TRBJ2-5, with a weak D call TRBD1 (5 bases). Near its end, the DNA agrees better with TRBJ2-7, so the J call may be wrong. This TCR was sampled from a female donor in good health, enrolled as a control in a pregnancy study. Sequenced material: CD8+ T cells from peripheral blood mononuclear cells, taken after pregnancy. The CDR3 coding sequence is TGCAGCCTCATGACGGGCAGGGAAGGCGAGCAGTACTTC. This translates into CSLMTGREGEQYF.